The 5 T cell receptor beta chains below all came from one sample that was sequenced in a study of blood T cell repertoires in COVID-19. Assay: immunoSEQ multiplex PCR; the TCRdb copy retains only in-frame clones and omits some. The sample records over 65,000 clones, about 86% being singletons. Specimen: peripheral blood. These receptors were obtained from a man at least 80 years old with COVID-19, enrolled during active disease.

This clone was observed a single time. The gene calls are TRBV19 and TRBJ2-3; 8 bases fit TRBD2. J gave up 6 bases and V 5 bases, and 10 bases lay outside the gene matches. This CDR3 is 15 amino acids long. The germline V gene encodes CDR1 LNHDA and CDR2 SQIVND (reference sequence). The CDR3 here is CASSPLGGAGDTQYF. CDR3 nucleotide sequence: TGTGCCAGTAGTCCTCTCGGGGGGGCAGGGGATACGCAGTATTTT.

This sequence joins TRBV23-1 and TRBJ2-4; 13 bases map to TRBD2. TRBV23-1 falls under the ORF class, with uncertain function. V dropped 2 bases and J dropped 0; count of bases not matched to a gene: 7. This CDR3 is 19 amino acids long. CDR3: CASSQRLAGGKEAKNIQYF. DNA for the CDR3: TGCGCCAGCAGTCAACGACTAGCGGGGGGTAAAGAAGCCAAAAACATTCAGTACTTC.

The rearrangement links TRBV28 to TRBJ1-1; 11 bases match TRBD1. After removal of 4 bases from V and 2 bases from J, the junction contained 6 bases not matched to a gene. This CDR3 is 16 amino acids long. Germline-derived CDR1 and CDR2 are MDHEN and SYDVKM. The CDR3 region has the DNA TGTGCCAGCAGTTCCGGGGACAGGGGGGAAAACACTGAAGCTTTCTTT. Translation gives CASSSGDRGENTEAFF.

The J gene is TRBJ2-1, the V gene TRBV6-5; D possibly corresponds to TRBD2 (7 bases). This CDR3 comprises 13 residues. V dropped 6 bases and J dropped 6 bases, with 12 bases sitting between them. CDR1 MNHEY and CDR2 SVGAGI come from the germline V gene. Here the CDR3 DNA reads TGTGCCAGCAGAACGGGGGGCGGCAATGAGCAGTTCTTC. Residues: CASRTGGGNEQFF.

The chain is built from TRBV2 and TRBJ1-1; weak D call: TRBD1 (5 bases). Germline CDR1 SNHLY, CDR2 FYNNEI. Between the trimmed V and J ends, which lost 5 bases and 1 base, there was a span of 14 bases. The length of the CDR3 is 15 residues. CDR3 residues: CASSSSQVQNTEAFF. The CDR3 nucleotides read TGTGCCAGCAGTTCCTCACAGGTTCAGAACACTGAAGCTTTCTTT.